These 22 T cell receptor beta chains originate from one sample sequenced in a study of cytomegalovirus exposure and HLA in healthy donors. Here immunoSEQ multiplex PCR was the method, and the copy in TCRdb shows in-frame clones only, minus some. This sample has approximately 130,000 clones, with more than 75% found just once. Sequenced input: PBMCs. These receptors all come from a woman in her 30s in good health and CMV-seronegative.

The chain recombines TRBV27 with TRBJ1-2, with 9 positions matching TRBD1. J was trimmed by 3 bases and V by 1 base; bases with no gene match: 3. There are 15 residues in the CDR3. From germline, CDR1 is MNHEY and CDR2 SMNVEV (reference sequence). The chain's CDR3 is CASSLYGTGYYGYTF. CDR3 in DNA: TGTGCCAGCAGTTTATATGGGACAGGGTACTATGGCTACACCTTC.

J is TRBJ2-3 and V is TRBV11-2, with D perhaps TRBD1 (6 bases). This CDR3 spans 18 amino acids. V was clipped by 0 bases and J by 2 bases, with 18 bases between them. Germline CDR1 is SGHAT and CDR2 is FQNNGV. DNA for the CDR3: TGTGCCAGCAGCTTAGATAATGGGGGCGTGGGTCTCACAGATACGCAGTATTTT. Translating it yields CASSLDNGGVGLTDTQYF.

This clone was recorded once. CDR3 coding DNA: TGTGCCAGTAGGGTCCTAGCGGGGGAGCAGTTCTTC. Translating it yields CASRVLAGEQFF. V usage is TRBV19 and J usage is TRBJ2-1; TRBD2 matches 9 bases. Trimming removed 6 bases from V and 10 bases from J; junction bases left unmatched: 4. CDR3 length: 12 amino acids. Germline V gives CDR1 LNHDA, CDR2 SQIVND (reference sequence).

This clone has only one observation. The chain couples TRBV30 to TRBJ1-4; 12 bases line up with TRBD1. V was clipped by 5 bases and J by 15 bases; unmatched bases: 13. The CDR3 has 14 amino acids. Germline V gene sequence: CDR1 GTSNPN, CDR2 SVGIG (reference sequence). The CDR3 reads CAWSLGQGAAGVFF. The DNA for the CDR3 is TGTGCCTGGTCATTGGGACAGGGGGCCGCAGGAGTGTTTTTT.

The J gene is TRBJ2-5, the V gene TRBV5-1; D is possibly TRBD2 (7 bases). V was pared by 0 bases and J by 5 bases, with 17 bases between. There are 16 residues in the CDR3. Germline CDR1 is SGHRS and CDR2 is YFSETQ. Here the CDR3 DNA reads TGCGCCAGCAGCTTGGCTAGGGCGGGCGGGGGCGAGACCCAGTACTTC. Translated: CASSLARAGGGETQYF.

V gene TRBV7-3 combines with J gene TRBJ1-3; perhaps TRBD1 as D (5 bases). V was shortened by 5 bases and J by 0 bases, with 5 bases between the two germline ends. The CDR3 is 13 residues long. Germline V gives CDR1 SGHTA, CDR2 FQGTGA. The CDR3 sequence is CASSTGSGNTIYF. Here the CDR3 DNA reads TGTGCCAGCAGCACAGGCTCTGGAAACACCATATATTTT. The full variable domain, completed using reference TRBV7-3 and TRBJ1-3, is GAGVSQTPSNKVTEKGKYVELRCDPISGHTALYWYRQSLGQGPEFLIYFQGTGAADDSGLPNDRFFAVRPEGSVSTLKIQRTERGDSAVYLCASSTGSGNTIYFGEGSWLTVV.

This clone was counted a single time. The chain is built from TRBV6-5 and TRBJ2-3; 8 bases map to TRBD2. Per germline, CDR1 MNHEY and CDR2 SVGAGI. This CDR3 has 11 amino acids. The V segment lost 6 bases and the J segment 9 bases; nucleotides outside the gene matches: 2. Written as DNA, the CDR3 is TGTGCCAGCAGCGGGGGGGTAACGCAGTATTTT. It yields the protein CASSGGVTQYF.

The V gene is TRBV15, the J gene TRBJ2-2; 9 bases align to TRBD1. Germline V gives CDR1 LNHNV, CDR2 YYDKDF (reference sequence). After removal of 1 base from V and 4 bases from J, the junction contained 4 bases not matched to a gene. This CDR3 contains 16 residues. Here the CDR3 DNA reads TGTGCCACCAGCAGAGCCCGACAGGGGGGCACCGGGGAGCTGTTTTTT. Amino acids: CATSRARQGGTGELFF.

This chain links TRBV27 with TRBJ2-3; no clear D. Per the germline V gene, CDR1 is MNHEY and CDR2 is SMNVEV (reference sequence). The V gene lost 4 bases and the J gene lost 4 bases, with 12 bases spanning the gap. The CDR3 runs 14 residues. CDR3 nucleotide sequence: TGTGCCAGCAGTTCCTGGAGCGTGGCAGATACGCAGTATTTT. It translates to CASSSWSVADTQYF.

The CDR3 DNA reads as TGTGCCTGGAGTGTTACAGTACCTTACTCCTACAATGAGCAGTTCTTC. This encodes CAWSVTVPYSYNEQFF. V usage is TRBV30 and J usage is TRBJ2-1, with no clear D. Germline CDR1 GTSNPN, CDR2 SVGIG (reference sequence). The CDR3 totals 16 residues. Trimming took 0 bases from V and 0 from J, leaving 12 bases between them.

The rearrangement joins TRBV6-1 to TRBJ2-1; TRBD2 matches at 7 bases. Germline values: CDR1 MNHNS, CDR2 SASEGT. The CDR3 loop spans 19 amino acids. The V and J ends lost 2 bases and 0 bases, in that order; junction bases with no gene match: 13. CDR3 coding DNA: TGTGCCAGCAGTGAAAACCCGAGCCTACTAGCGAGCTCCTACAATGAGCAGTTCTTC. Amino acid sequence: CASSENPSLLASSYNEQFF.

The rearrangement joins TRBV30 to TRBJ2-1; D perhaps matches TRBD1 (5 bases). Trimming shortened V by 1 base and J by 1 base, and 8 bases separated the two germline ends. From germline, CDR1 is GTSNPN and CDR2 SVGIG (reference sequence). The CDR3 extends over 14 amino acids. CDR3: CAWSGGRSYNEQFF. CDR3 in DNA: TGTGCCTGGAGTGGGGGCCGGTCCTACAATGAGCAGTTCTTC.

The chain employs TRBV5-6 and TRBJ1-2; 10 bases line up with TRBD1. V was clipped by 0 bases and J by 7 bases; unmatched bases: 3. There are 14 residues in the CDR3. Germline V CDR1 and CDR2: SGHDT, YYEEEE. The CDR3 region is CASSLAGTGAGYTF. CDR3 DNA: TGTGCCAGCAGCTTGGCCGGGACAGGGGCTGGCTACACCTTC.

This rearrangement joins TRBV27 to TRBJ2-3, with D uncertain. The CDR3 is 12 amino acids. The ends were cut back, 3 bases at V and 7 bases at J, with 8 bases in the middle. Germline CDR1 and CDR2: MNHEY and SMNVEV (reference sequence). The CDR3 is CASSFSGNTQYF. The CDR3 DNA is TGTGCCAGCAGTTTCAGTGGTAATACGCAGTATTTT.

The gene calls are TRBV5-4 and TRBJ1-2, with 7 bases matching TRBD1. Germline V gene sequence: CDR1 SGHNT, CDR2 YYREEE (reference sequence). The length of the CDR3 is 17 residues. Trimming cost V 0 bases and J 0 bases; bases outside gene matches: 8. This CDR3 is CASSLETGLGANYGYTF. The CDR3 DNA is TGTGCCAGCAGCTTGGAGACAGGGTTAGGAGCTAACTATGGCTACACCTTC.

Only a few counts were recorded for this clone. The chain employs TRBV2 and TRBJ1-4; weak D call: TRBD1 (5 bases). Trimming left V 6 bases short and J 7 bases short, with 12 bases between. Germline V gene sequence: CDR1 SNHLY, CDR2 FYNNEI. The CDR3 extends over 13 amino acids. Written as DNA, the CDR3 is TGTGCCAGCAGGGGGCCCGTTTCTGAAAAACTGTTTTTT. This encodes CASRGPVSEKLFF.

V and J are TRBV5-1 and TRBJ2-3; TRBD2 matches 13 bases. The germline V gene encodes CDR1 SGHRS and CDR2 YFSETQ. V lost 1 base, J lost 3 bases, and 2 bases stayed unmatched. This CDR3 region has 16 residues. For the CDR3, the DNA is TGCGCCAGCAGCTTGACTAGCGGGGGGGCAACAGATACGCAGTATTTT. Its translation is CASSLTSGGATDTQYF. The whole variable domain, filled in from reference TRBV5-1 and TRBJ2-3, reads KAGVTQTPRYLIKTRGQQVTLSCSPISGHRSVSWYQQTPGQGLQFLFEYFSETQRNKGNFPGRFSGRQFSNSRSEMNVSTLELGDSALYLCASSLTSGGATDTQYFGPGTRLTVL.

This clone was seen more than once but under ten times. The V and J genes are TRBV2 and TRBJ1-3; D unresolved. Germline-derived CDR1 and CDR2 are SNHLY and FYNNEI. V was cut by 1 base and J by 3 bases, with 7 bases left in between. The CDR3 extends over 14 amino acids. The CDR3 coding sequence is TGTGCCAGCAGTGAAGAGAGGAGTGGAAACACCATATATTTT. Translated: CASSEERSGNTIYF. The whole variable domain, filled in from reference TRBV2 and TRBJ1-3, reads EPEVTQTPSHQVTQMGQEVILRCVPISNHLYFYWYRQILGQKVEFLVSFYNNEISEKSEIFDDQFSVERPDGSNFTLKIRSTKLEDSAMYFCASSEERSGNTIYFGEGSWLTVV.

The chain employs TRBV4-3 and TRBJ2-1; no firm D call. The V gene's germline CDR1 is LGHNA and CDR2 YSLEER. Trimming removed 1 base from V and 10 bases from J, with 11 bases in between. The CDR3 consists of 13 residues. The CDR3 coding sequence is TGCGCCAGCAGCCAAGGTCAGGTGGGCGAGCAGTTCTTC. This encodes CASSQGQVGEQFF.

This clone was observed a single time. The CDR3 nucleotides are TGTGCCAGCTGGAGGGGGGGAGGGACAGATACGCAGTATTTT. It encodes CASWRGGGTDTQYF. This chain uses TRBV11-2 with TRBJ2-3, with D possibly matching TRBD2 (7 bases). CDR1 is SGHAT and CDR2 is FQNNGV in the germline V gene. The ends were cut back, 8 bases at V and 3 bases at J, with 15 bases in the middle. This CDR3 region has 14 residues.

The chain has TRBV2 and TRBJ1-5; 12 nucleotides align to TRBD1. V was clipped by 6 bases and J by 1 base; unmatched bases: 13. This CDR3 comprises 19 residues. CDR1 and CDR2 from the germline V gene are SNHLY and FYNNEI. CDR3 nucleotides: TGTGCCAGCAGCGGGACAGGGGGCAGACTCCCTCTCAGCAATCAGCCCCAGCATTTT. This translates into CASSGTGGRLPLSNQPQHF.

The genes are TRBV6-6 and TRBJ2-4; D not certain. From germline, CDR1 is MNHNY and CDR2 SVGAGI (reference sequence). The CDR3 sequence is 11 residues long. V was clipped by 2 bases and J by 9 bases, with 5 bases between them. The CDR3 coding sequence is TGTGCCAGCAGTTACCGAGGCATTCAGTACTTC. Encoded protein: CASSYRGIQYF.